This T cell receptor (beta chain) was found in a study of blood T cell repertoires in COVID-19. Generated by immunoSEQ multiplex PCR, the TCRdb table keeps only in-frame clones and is missing some. The sample records about 63,000 clones, roughly four fifths being singletons. The sequencing input was peripheral blood. The TCR comes from a woman at least 80 years old with acute or convalescent COVID-19.

The CDR3 protein is CASSLLIRGGQPQHF. CDR3 DNA sequence: TGTGCCAGCAGCTTACTCATCCGGGGAGGGCAGCCCCAGCATTTT. The V call is TRBV6-6, the J call TRBJ1-5, with D hard to call. Per germline, CDR1 MNHNY and CDR2 SVGAGI (reference sequence). The CDR3 is made up of 15 amino acids. The V and J ends lost 6 bases and 7 bases respectively, with 19 bases between them.